This TCR beta chain was captured by sequencing in a study of blood T cell repertoires in COVID-19 (dated by TCRdb to between 2020 and 2021). Describing the broader study: Collaborator samples came from the United States, Italy and Spain and covered acute and convalescent phases of COVID-19. The sample metadata nearly always contained a de-identified subject ID, COVID-19 status, age in years and sex. The repertoires were made available in a free public database intended to serve as a resource for research on the immune response to SARS-CoV-2. HLA class I and class II types, where available, came from metadata supplied by the sample provider rather than from assay-based typing. Samples were obtained from the ongoing ImmuneRACE study (first 160 participants) and from 1,000 to 1,500 subjects provided by 6 global collaborators. The material from the prospective study consisted of cDNA or gDNA derived from T cells, B-cell-depleted T cells, or PBMCs. Subjects who had been exposed to COVID-19, were actively infected with it, or had recovered from it provided the deeply sampled blood TCRbeta repertoires that made up the dataset. Here is what the overall study found, with its caveats: How much clinical and demographic metadata was included differed by source and by participant, and the metadata was provided uncurated.

Each collaborating institution followed its own protocols to collect whole blood in K2EDTA tubes. For TCRbeta analysis, collaborator samples were shipped as frozen whole blood, as isolated PBMCs, or as DNA extracted from either sample type. The CDR3 covers 13 residues, taking in both the cysteine and the phenylalanine. Only CDR3 DNA remains: 39 bases, in frame from the first base. Per the germline V gene (reference sequence), LNHNV is the CDR1 and YYDKDF is the CDR2. The germline ends are 17 bases apart after V is trimmed by 7 bases and J by 8 bases. This clone appeared once. What this receptor recognizes is not known. Qualities for individual bases were not recorded, and no much larger clone is one base off. TCRbeta CDR3 regions were amplified from genomic DNA by means of the immunoSEQ Assay, a bias-controlled multiplex PCR. As for the original processing: Nucleated cell counts per sample were estimated from amplification of reference gene primers within the assay. To quantify the absolute abundance of each unique TCRbeta CDR3 rearrangement, sequence reads were collapsed and filtered. For each sample, productive Simpson clonality was calculated as the square root of Simpson's diversity index over productive rearrangements. TCRdb retrieved this table from immuneACCESS and kept in-frame rearrangements only. Not all clones are present; in checked studies, unresolved V genes account for under half, and no reason is known for the remainder. V and J calls and clone size are as listed in that table; D and trimming were resolved from the DNA. A total of over 35,000 clones appear in this sample, about 86% of them only once. The ten biggest clones cover around 24% of the sample.

The source material was peripheral blood. The chain was built from TRBV15 and TRBJ1-1; the D gene cannot be resolved reliably. The receptor comes from a human donor with acute or convalescent COVID-19. The donor label of this sample is uncertain. Here the CDR3 is given as CATMNKEPTEAFF. The sequenced DNA is TGTGCCACCATGAATAAGGAGCCCACAGAAGCTTTCTTT.